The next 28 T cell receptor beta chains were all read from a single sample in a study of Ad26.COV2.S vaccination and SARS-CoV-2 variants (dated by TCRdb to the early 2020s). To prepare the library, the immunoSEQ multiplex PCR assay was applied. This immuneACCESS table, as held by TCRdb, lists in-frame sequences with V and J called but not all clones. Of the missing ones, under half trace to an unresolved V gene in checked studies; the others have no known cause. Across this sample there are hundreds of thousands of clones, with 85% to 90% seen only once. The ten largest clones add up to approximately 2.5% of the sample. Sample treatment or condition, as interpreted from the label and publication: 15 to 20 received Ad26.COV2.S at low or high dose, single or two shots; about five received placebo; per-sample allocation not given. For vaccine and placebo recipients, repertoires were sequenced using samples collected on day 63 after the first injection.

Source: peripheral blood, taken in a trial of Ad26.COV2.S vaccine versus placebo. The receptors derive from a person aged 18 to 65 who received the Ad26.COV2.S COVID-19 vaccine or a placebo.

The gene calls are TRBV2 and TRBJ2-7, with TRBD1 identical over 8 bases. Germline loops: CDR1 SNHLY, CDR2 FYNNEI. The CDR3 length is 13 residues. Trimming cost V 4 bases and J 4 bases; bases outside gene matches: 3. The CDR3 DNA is TGTGCCAGCAGTGGACAGGGGAAGTACGAGCAGTACTTC. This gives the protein CASSGQGKYEQYF. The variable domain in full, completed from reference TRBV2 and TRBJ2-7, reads EPEVTQTPSHQVTQMGQEVILRCVPISNHLYFYWYRQILGQKVEFLVSFYNNEISEKSEIFDDQFSVERPDGSNFTLKIRSTKLEDSAMYFCASSGQGKYEQYFGPGTRLTVT.

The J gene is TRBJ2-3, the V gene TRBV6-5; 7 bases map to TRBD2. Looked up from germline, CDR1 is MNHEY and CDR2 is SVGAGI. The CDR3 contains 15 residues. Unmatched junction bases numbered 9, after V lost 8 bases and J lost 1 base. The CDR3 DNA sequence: TGTGCCAGCGGCTTTCACGCGGGGGGCACAGATACGCAGTATTTT. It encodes CASGFHAGGTDTQYF.

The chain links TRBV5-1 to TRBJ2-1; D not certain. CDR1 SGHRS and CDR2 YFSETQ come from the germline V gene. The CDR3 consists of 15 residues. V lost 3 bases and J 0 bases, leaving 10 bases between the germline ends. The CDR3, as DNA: TGCGCCAGCAGCTCCTCTAGGAACTCCTACAATGAGCAGTTCTTC. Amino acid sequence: CASSSSRNSYNEQFF. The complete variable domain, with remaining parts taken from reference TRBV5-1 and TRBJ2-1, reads KAGVTQTPRYLIKTRGQQVTLSCSPISGHRSVSWYQQTPGQGLQFLFEYFSETQRNKGNFPGRFSGRQFSNSRSEMNVSTLELGDSALYLCASSSSRNSYNEQFFGPGTRLTVL.

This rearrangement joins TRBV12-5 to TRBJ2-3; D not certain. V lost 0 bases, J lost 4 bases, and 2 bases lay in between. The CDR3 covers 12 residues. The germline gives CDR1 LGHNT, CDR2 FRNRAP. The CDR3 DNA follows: TGTGCTAGTGGTTTGGTAGCAGATACGCAGTATTTT. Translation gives CASGLVADTQYF.

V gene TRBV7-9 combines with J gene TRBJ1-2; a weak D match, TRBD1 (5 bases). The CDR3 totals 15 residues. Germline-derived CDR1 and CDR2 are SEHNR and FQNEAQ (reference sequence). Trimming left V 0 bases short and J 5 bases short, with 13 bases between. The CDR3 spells CASSLAGTINYGYTF. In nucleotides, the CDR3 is TGTGCCAGCAGCTTAGCCGGGACTATTAATTATGGCTACACCTTC.

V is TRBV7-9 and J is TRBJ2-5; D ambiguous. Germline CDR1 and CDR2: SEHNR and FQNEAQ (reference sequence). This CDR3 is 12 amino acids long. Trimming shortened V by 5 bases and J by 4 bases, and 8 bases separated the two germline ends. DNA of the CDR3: TGTGCCAGCAGCGAACAAGGAGAGACCCAGTACTTC. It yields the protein CASSEQGETQYF.

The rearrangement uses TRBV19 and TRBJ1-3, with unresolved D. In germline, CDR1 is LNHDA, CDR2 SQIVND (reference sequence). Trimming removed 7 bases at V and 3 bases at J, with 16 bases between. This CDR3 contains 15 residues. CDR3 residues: CASNGWVGRGNTIYF. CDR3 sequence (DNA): TGTGCCAGTAACGGGTGGGTCGGCCGTGGAAACACCATATATTTT.

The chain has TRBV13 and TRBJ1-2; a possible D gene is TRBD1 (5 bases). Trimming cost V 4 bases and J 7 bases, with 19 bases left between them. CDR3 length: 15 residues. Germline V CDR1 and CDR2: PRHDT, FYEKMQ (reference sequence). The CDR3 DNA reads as TGTGCCAGCAGCTCCTGGACACCTAGACTAGCTGGCTACACCTTC. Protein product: CASSSWTPRLAGYTF. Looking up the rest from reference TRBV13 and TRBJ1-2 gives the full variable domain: AAGVIQSPRHLIKEKRETATLKCYPIPRHDTVYWYQQGPGQDPQFLISFYEKMQSDKGSIPDRFSAQQFSDYHSELNMSSLELGDSALYFCASSSWTPRLAGYTFGSGTRLTVV.

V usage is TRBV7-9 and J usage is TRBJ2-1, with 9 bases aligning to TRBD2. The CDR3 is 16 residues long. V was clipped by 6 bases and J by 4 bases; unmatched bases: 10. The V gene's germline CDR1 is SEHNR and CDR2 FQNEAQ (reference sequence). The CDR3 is CASRQQSGGPYNEQFF. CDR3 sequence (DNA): TGTGCCAGCAGGCAGCAGAGCGGGGGGCCTTACAATGAGCAGTTCTTC.

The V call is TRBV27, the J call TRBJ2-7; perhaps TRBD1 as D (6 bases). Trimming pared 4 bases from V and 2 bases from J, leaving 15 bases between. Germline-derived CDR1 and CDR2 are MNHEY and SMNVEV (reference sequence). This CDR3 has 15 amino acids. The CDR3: CASSSFRTGPYEQYF. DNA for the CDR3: TGTGCCAGCAGTTCTTTCAGAACAGGGCCCTACGAGCAGTACTTC.

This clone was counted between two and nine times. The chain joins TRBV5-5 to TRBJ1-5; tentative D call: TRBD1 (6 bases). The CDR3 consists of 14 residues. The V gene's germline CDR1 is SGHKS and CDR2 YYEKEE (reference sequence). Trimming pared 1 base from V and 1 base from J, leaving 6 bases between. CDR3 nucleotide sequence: TGTGCCAGCAGCTTGCAGGGGAGCAATCAGCCCCAGCATTTT. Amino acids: CASSLQGSNQPQHF.

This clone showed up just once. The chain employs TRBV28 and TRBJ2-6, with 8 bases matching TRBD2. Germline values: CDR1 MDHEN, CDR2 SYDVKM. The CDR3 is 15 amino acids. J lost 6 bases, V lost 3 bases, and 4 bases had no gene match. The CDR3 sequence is CASSFGGVQANVLTF. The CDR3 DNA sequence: TGTGCCAGCAGTTTCGGGGGGGTACAGGCCAACGTCCTGACTTTC.

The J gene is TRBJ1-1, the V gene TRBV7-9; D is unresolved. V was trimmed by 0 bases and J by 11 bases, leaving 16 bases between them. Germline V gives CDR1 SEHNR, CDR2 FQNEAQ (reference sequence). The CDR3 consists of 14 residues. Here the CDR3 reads CASSLASFVAWAFF. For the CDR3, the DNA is TGTGCCAGCAGCTTAGCGTCTTTTGTCGCCTGGGCTTTCTTT.

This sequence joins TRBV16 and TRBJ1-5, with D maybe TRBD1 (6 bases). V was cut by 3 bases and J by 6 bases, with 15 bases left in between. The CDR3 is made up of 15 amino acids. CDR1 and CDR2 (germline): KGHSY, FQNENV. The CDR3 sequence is CASSQDFTGFQPQHF. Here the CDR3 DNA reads TGTGCCAGCAGCCAGGATTTTACAGGGTTTCAGCCCCAGCATTTT.

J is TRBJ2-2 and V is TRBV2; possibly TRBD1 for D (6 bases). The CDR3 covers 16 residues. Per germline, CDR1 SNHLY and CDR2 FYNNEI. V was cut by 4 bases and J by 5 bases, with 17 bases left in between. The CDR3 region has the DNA TGTGCCAGCAGTGGGTGGCTGGGGGCGAGGACCGGGGAGCTGTTTTTT. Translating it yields CASSGWLGARTGELFF.

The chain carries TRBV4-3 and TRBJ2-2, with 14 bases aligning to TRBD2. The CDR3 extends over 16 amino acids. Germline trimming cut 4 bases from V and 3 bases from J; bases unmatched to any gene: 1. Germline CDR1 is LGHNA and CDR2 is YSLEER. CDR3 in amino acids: CASSRGLAGDTGELFF. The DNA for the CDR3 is TGCGCCAGCAGCCGGGGACTAGCGGGGGACACCGGGGAGCTGTTTTTT.

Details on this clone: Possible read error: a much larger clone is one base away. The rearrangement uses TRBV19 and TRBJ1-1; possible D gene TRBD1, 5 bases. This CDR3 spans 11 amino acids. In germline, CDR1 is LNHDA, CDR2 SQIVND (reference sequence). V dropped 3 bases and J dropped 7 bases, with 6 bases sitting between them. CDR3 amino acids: CASSMGGEAFF. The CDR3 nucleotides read TGTGCCAGTAGTATGGGGGGTGAAGCTTTCTTT.

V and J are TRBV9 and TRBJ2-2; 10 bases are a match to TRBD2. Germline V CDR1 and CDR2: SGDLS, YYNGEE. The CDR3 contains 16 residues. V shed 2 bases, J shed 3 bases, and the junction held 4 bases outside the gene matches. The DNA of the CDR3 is TGTGCCAGCAGCGTGCGGCTAGCGGGGGACACCGGGGAGCTGTTTTTT. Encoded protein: CASSVRLAGDTGELFF.

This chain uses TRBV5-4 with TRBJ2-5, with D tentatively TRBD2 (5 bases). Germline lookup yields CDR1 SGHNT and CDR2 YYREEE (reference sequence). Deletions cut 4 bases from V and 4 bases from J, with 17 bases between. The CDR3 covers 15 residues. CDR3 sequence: CASSPIVGEGETQYF. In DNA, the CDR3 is TGTGCCAGCAGCCCGATTGTCGGGGAAGGAGAGACCCAGTACTTC.

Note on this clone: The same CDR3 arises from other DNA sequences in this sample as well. The CDR3 DNA sequence: TGCGCCAGCAGCTTGGGGTTGGAGACCCAGTACTTC. Amino acid sequence: CASSLGLETQYF. V usage is TRBV5-1 and J usage is TRBJ2-5; D is ambiguous. Germline V CDR1 and CDR2: SGHRS, YFSETQ. V was pared by 0 bases and J by 5 bases, with 5 bases between. The CDR3 consists of 12 residues.

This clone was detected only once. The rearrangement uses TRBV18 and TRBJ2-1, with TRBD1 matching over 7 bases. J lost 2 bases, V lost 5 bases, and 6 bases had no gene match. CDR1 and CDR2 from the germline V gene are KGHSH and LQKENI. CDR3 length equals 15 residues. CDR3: CASSNPGQPYNEQFF. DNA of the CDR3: TGTGCCAGCTCAAACCCGGGACAGCCCTACAATGAGCAGTTCTTC. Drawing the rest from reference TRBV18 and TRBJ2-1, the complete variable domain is NAGVMQNPRHLVRRRGQEARLRCSPMKGHSHVYWYRQLPEEGLKFMVYLQKENIIDESGMPKERFSAEFPKEGPSILRIQQVVRGDSAAYFCASSNPGQPYNEQFFGPGTRLTVL.

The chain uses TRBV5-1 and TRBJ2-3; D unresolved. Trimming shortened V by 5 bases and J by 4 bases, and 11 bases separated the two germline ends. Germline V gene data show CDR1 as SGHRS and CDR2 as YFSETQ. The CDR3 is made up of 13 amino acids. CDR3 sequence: CASRTQTSDTQYF. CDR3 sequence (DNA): TGCGCCAGCAGAACCCAGACCTCAGATACGCAGTATTTT. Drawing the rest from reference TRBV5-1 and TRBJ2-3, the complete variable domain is KAGVTQTPRYLIKTRGQQVTLSCSPISGHRSVSWYQQTPGQGLQFLFEYFSETQRNKGNFPGRFSGRQFSNSRSEMNVSTLELGDSALYLCASRTQTSDTQYFGPGTRLTVL.

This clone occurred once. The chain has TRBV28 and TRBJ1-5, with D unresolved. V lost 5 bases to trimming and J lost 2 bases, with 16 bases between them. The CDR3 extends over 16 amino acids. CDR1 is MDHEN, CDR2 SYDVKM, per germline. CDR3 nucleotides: TGTGCCAGCAGTCCCGGTGCGGTTTATCGCAATCAGCCCCAGCATTTT. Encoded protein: CASSPGAVYRNQPQHF.

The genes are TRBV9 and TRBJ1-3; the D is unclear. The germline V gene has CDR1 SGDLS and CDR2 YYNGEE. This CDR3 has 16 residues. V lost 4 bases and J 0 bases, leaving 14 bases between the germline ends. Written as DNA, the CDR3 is TGTGCCAGCAGCCCCTTTGGGCAGTCCTCTGGAAACACCATATATTTT. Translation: CASSPFGQSSGNTIYF.

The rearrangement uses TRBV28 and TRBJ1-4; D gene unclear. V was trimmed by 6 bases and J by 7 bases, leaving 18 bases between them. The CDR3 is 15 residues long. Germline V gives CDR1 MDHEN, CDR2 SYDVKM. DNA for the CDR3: TGTGCCAGCAGCTACTTGGCGGGAGGAGGTGAAAAACTGTTTTTT. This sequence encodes CASSYLAGGGEKLFF.

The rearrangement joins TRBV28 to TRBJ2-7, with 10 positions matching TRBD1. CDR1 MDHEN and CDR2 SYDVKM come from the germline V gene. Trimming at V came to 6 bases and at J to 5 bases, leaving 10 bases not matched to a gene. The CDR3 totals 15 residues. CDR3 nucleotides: TGTGCCAGCAGCGCCCCCGGGACAGGGGTGAACGAGCAGTACGTC. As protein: CASSAPGTGVNEQYV.

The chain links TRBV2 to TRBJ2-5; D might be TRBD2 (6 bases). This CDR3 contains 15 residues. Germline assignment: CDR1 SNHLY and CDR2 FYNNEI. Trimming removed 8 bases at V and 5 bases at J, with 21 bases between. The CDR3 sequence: CASAMVASVRETQYF. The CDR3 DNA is TGTGCCAGCGCGATGGTGGCTAGCGTTAGGGAGACCCAGTACTTC.

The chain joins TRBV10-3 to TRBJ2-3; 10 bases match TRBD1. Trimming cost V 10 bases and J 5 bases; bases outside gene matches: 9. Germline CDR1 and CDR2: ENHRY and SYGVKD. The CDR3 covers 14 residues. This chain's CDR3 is CATNRDRGGDTQYF. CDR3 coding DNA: TGTGCCACAAACCGGGACAGGGGAGGAGATACGCAGTATTTT.